A selection of T cell receptor beta chains follows, all from one sample in a study of tumor and adjacent non-tumor tissue in lung cancer. MiXCR, applied by TCRdb to the multiplex PCR reads, yields one record per CDR3 protein. Of tens of thousands of distinct CDR3 sequences listed, around 71% are singletons. Sequenced material: lung tumor tissue. The receptor set was obtained from a man in his 60s with non-small cell lung cancer. Each CDR3 is given with its conserved first and last residue. Each record gives: V gene, clone size, D gene, J gene, CDR3 protein, CDR3 DNA. The D gene is left open where the match is weak. Clone size is given for some rows only: seen once, a few or many times, or a class if the clone is expanded.

TRBV20-1	few	TRBD1	TRBJ2-3	CSAEDRGGPDTQYF	TGCAGTGCAGAGGACAGGGGAGGCCCGGATACGCAGTATTTT
TRBV20-1	many	TRBD2	TRBJ2-5	CSASGRGLQETQYF	TGCAGTGCTAGCGGGAGGGGCCTCCAAGAGACCCAGTACTTC
TRBV20-1	many	.	TRBJ2-7	CSVNTGANTYEQYF	TGCAGTGTTAACACCGGAGCCAACACCTACGAGCAGTACTTC
TRBV6-2/TRBV6-3	.	TRBD2	TRBJ2-7	CVSSHLGLAGIYEQYF	TGTGTCAGCAGCCACCTCGGACTAGCGGGGATCTACGAGCAGTACTTC
TRBV28	many	.	TRBJ1-5	CASSLRGHQPQHF	TGTGCCAGCAGTTTACGAGGGCATCAGCCCCAGCATTTT
TRBV29-1	.	.	TRBJ1-1	CNTQMGANTQAFF	TGCAACACTCAAATGGGGGCGAACACTCAAGCTTTCTTT
TRBV19	.	.	TRBJ1-2	CASSKRVYGYTF	TGTGCCAGTAGTAAGCGGGTCTATGGCTACACCTTC
TRBV28	.	.	TRBJ2-4	CASGSFGEAKNIQYF	TGTGCCAGCGGTTCTTTCGGGGAGGCCAAAAACATTCAGTACTTC
TRBV5-1	many	.	TRBJ1-1	CASCANANTEAFF	TGCGCCAGCTGTGCAAATGCAAACACTGAAGCTTTCTTT
TRBV7-9	many	.	TRBJ1-1	CASSSQTNTEAFF	TGTGCCAGCAGCTCCCAGACGAACACTGAAGCTTTCTTT
TRBV7-9	many	.	TRBJ1-5	CASSSGDVFHQPQHF	TGTGCCAGCAGCTCGGGGGACGTATTCCATCAGCCCCAGCATTTT
TRBV6-5	.	TRBD1	TRBJ2-3	CTRSYGTVRADTQYF	TGTACCAGGAGTTACGGGACAGTACGCGCAGATACGCAGTATTTT
TRBV9	few	.	TRBJ2-1	CASSANTENEQFF	TGTGCCAGCAGCGCTAACACTGAGAATGAGCAGTTCTTC
TRBV11-2	medium-sized	.	TRBJ1-1	CASSPPWVF	TGTGCCAGCAGCCCTCCGTGGGTCTTT
TRBV4-1	.	.	TRBJ2-7	CTSSQGDGSSYEQDF	TGCACCAGCAGCCAAGGGGACGGAAGCTCCTACGAGCAGGACTTC
TRBV29-1	.	.	TRBJ1-1	CNVAFTLNTEAFF	TGCAATGTCGCGTTCACCTTGAACACTGAAGCTTTCTTT
TRBV20-1	many	.	TRBJ2-5	CSAPSENQETQYF	TGCAGTGCGCCTAGCGAAAACCAAGAGACCCAGTACTTC
TRBV29-1	many	TRBD1	TRBJ2-2	CSADRGNTGELFF	TGCAGCGCGGACAGGGGGAACACCGGGGAGCTGTTTTTT
TRBV29-1	many	.	TRBJ2-5	CSVGLRGGEETQYF	TGCAGCGTTGGCCTGAGGGGGGGTGAAGAGACCCAGTACTTC
TRBV20-1	.	.	TRBJ2-7	CSASHGAGNLEQYF	TGCAGTGCTAGTCACGGGGCAGGGAACCTCGAGCAGTACTTC
TRBV11-1	.	TRBD1	TRBJ2-7	CSSSFAGQGRYEQYF	TGTTCCAGCAGCTTCGCGGGACAGGGGCGTTACGAGCAGTACTTC
TRBV29-1	.	.	TRBJ1-1	CSVPSGGLNTEAFF	TGCAGCGTCCCTTCGGGGGGCTTGAACACTGAAGCTTTCTTT
TRBV6-6	once	TRBD1	TRBJ2-7	CASSTRQGSFYEQYF	TGTGCCAGCAGTACCCGACAGGGATCCTTCTACGAGCAGTATTTC
TRBV30	.	.	TRBJ1-5	CAWSSGRNSNQPQHF	TGTGCCTGGAGCAGCGGACGGAATAGCAATCAGCCCCAGCATTTT
TRBV12-3/TRBV12-4	.	.	TRBJ2-3	CASSEWSVRSTDTQYF	TGTGCCAGCAGTGAGTGGTCGGTCCGCAGCACAGATACGCAGTATTTT
TRBV12-3/TRBV12-4	.	TRBD1	TRBJ2-5	CANSFQQGTGAQYF	TGTGCCAACAGTTTCCAACAGGGGACAGGGGCCCAGTACTTC
TRBV11-1	once	.	TRBJ2-7	CASNFPGGAHEQYF	TGTGCCAGCAACTTTCCAGGCGGCGCCCACGAGCAGTACTTC
TRBV11-3	.	.	TRBJ2-6	CASSQQGFGASVLTF	TGTGCCAGCAGCCAACAGGGATTTGGGGCCAGCGTCCTGACTTTC
TRBV11-2	.	.	TRBJ1-1	CACSPRGCENTEAFF	TGTGCCTGCAGCCCTAGGGGGTGTGAGAACACTGAAGCTTTCTTT
TRBV4-2	.	.	TRBJ2-3	CASGQAIRDGKDTQYF	TGTGCCAGCGGCCAAGCAATTCGGGACGGTAAAGATACGCAGTATTTT
TRBV7-8	.	TRBD2	TRBJ2-5	CASSPAGGDQETQYF	TGTGCCAGCAGTCCCGCGGGAGGGGACCAAGAGACCCAGTACTTC
TRBV11-3	.	TRBD1	TRBJ2-6	CASSRQGSGANLLTF	TGCGCCAGCAGCCGACAGGGTTCTGGGGCCAACCTCCTGACTTTC
TRBV5-4	.	TRBD2	TRBJ2-3	CSSSSPVVKRGSTDTQYF	TGTTCCAGTAGCTCGCCCGTGGTGAAGCGGGGTAGCACAGATACGCAGTATTTT
TRBV9	.	.	TRBJ2-3	CASSVGTYSDTQYF	TGTGCCAGCAGCGTCGGGACTTATTCAGATACGCAGTATTTT
TRBV5-6	once	.	TRBJ1-5	CASSLRQNQAQHF	TGTGCTAGCAGCTTGAGGCAGAATCAGGCCCAGCATTTT
TRBV4-2	once	.	TRBJ2-3	CVSSSTTVSTDTQYF	TGTGTCAGCAGCTCCACGACAGTCAGCACAGATACACAGTATTTT
TRBV20-1	once	TRBD1	TRBJ2-3	CSAPHVTGGINTLYF	TGCAGTGCGCCACATGTGACAGGGGGCATAAATACGCTGTATTTT